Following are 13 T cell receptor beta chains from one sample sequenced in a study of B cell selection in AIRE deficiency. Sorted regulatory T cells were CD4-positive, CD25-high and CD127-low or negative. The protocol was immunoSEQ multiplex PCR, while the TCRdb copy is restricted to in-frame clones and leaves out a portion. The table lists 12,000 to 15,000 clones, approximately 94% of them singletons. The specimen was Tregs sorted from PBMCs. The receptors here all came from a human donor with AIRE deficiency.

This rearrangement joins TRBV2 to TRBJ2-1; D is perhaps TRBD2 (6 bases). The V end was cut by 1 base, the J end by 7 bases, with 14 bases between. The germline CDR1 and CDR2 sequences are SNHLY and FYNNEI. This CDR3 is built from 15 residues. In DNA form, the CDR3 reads TGTGCCAGCAGTGAAGTGGGGGGTATCTTAAATGAGCAGTTCTTC. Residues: CASSEVGGILNEQFF.

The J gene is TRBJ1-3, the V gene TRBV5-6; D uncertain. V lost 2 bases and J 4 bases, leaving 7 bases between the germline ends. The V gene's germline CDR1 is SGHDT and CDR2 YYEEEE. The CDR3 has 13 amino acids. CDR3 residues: CASSFGPGNTIYF. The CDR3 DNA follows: TGTGCCAGCAGCTTCGGTCCCGGAAACACCATATATTTT.

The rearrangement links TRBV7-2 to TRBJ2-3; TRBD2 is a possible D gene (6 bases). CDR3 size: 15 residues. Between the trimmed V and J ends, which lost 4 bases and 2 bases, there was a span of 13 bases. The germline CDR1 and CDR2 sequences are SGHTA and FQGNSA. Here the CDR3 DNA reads TGTGCCAGCAGCTGGTTTGAGCGGGCCACAGATACGCAGTATTTT. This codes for CASSWFERATDTQYF.

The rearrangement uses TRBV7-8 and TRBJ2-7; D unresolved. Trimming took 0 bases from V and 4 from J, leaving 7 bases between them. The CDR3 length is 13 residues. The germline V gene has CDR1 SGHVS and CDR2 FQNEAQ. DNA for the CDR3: TGTGCCAGCAGCTTAGCGCTGGCTTACGAGCAGTACTTC. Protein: CASSLALAYEQYF.

The DNA of the CDR3 is TGTGCCAGCAGCCAATCTTATAATCAGCCCCAGCATTTT. Protein sequence: CASSQSYNQPQHF. This rearrangement joins TRBV4-2 to TRBJ1-5; no definite D call. The CDR3 sequence is 13 residues long. Germline CDR1 is LGHNA and CDR2 is YNFKEQ. Trimming stripped 2 bases from V and 4 bases from J, with 6 bases between.

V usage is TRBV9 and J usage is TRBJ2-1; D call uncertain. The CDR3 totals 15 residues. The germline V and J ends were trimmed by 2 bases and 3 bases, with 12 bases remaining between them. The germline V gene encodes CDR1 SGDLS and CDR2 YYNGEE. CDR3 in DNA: TGTGCCAGCAGCGTGGGCGTCCGAGGCTACAATGAGCAGTTCTTC. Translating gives CASSVGVRGYNEQFF.

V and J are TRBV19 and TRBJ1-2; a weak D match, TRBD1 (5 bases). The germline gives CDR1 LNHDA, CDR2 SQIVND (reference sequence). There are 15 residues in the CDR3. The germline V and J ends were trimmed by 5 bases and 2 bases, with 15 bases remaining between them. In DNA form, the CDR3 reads TGTGCCAGTAGTGACCAGGGTTGGCTGAACTATGGCTACACCTTC. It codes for CASSDQGWLNYGYTF.

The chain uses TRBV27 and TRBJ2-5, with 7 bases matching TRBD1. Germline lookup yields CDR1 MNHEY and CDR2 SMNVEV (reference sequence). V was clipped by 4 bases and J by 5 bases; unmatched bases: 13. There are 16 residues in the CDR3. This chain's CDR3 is CASSSRTGGKVETQYF. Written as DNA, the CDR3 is TGTGCCAGCAGTTCCCGGACAGGTGGTAAGGTGGAGACCCAGTACTTC.

The CDR3 protein is CASSLRGRINEQYF. Here the CDR3 DNA reads TGTGCCAGCAGTTTAAGGGGACGAATCAACGAGCAGTACTTC. The V and J genes are TRBV27 and TRBJ2-7, with D perhaps being TRBD1 or TRBD2 (5 bases each). The germline CDR1 and CDR2 sequences are MNHEY and SMNVEV (reference sequence). V lost 2 bases, J lost 5 bases, and 13 bases lay in between. CDR3 length equals 14 residues.

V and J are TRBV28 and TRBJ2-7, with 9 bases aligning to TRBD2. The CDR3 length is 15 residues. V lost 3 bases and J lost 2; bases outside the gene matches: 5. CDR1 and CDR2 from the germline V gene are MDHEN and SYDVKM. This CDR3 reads CASSFRLAGPYEQYF. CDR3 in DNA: TGTGCCAGCAGTTTTCGTCTAGCGGGGCCCTACGAGCAGTACTTC.

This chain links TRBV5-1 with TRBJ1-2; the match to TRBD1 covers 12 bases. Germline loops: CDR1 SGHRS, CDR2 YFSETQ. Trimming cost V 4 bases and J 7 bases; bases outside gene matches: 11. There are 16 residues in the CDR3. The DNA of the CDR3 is TGCGCCAGCAGCGATCCGGGACAGGGGGCTTCTGGTGGCTACACCTTC. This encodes CASSDPGQGASGGYTF. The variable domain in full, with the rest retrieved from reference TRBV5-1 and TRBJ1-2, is KAGVTQTPRYLIKTRGQQVTLSCSPISGHRSVSWYQQTPGQGLQFLFEYFSETQRNKGNFPGRFSGRQFSNSRSEMNVSTLELGDSALYLCASSDPGQGASGGYTFGSGTRLTVV.

The CDR3 spells CASSDNRDFDLYEQYF. CDR3 bases: TGTGCCAGCAGCGATAATCGGGACTTTGACTTGTACGAGCAGTACTTC. This rearrangement joins TRBV5-4 to TRBJ2-7; D is perhaps TRBD2 (6 bases). The germline CDR1 and CDR2 sequences are SGHNT and YYREEE (reference sequence). CDR3 length: 16 amino acids. V lost 4 bases and J 4 bases, leaving 21 bases between the germline ends.

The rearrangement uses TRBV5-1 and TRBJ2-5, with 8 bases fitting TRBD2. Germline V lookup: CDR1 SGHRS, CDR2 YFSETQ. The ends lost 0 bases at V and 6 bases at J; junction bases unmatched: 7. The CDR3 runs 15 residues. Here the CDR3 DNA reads TGCGCCAGCAGCTTGGGAGGTAGCGGGGTGAAGACCCAGTACTTC. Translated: CASSLGGSGVKTQYF.